Listed here are 22 T cell receptor beta chains from one sample, sequenced in a study of CD8+CD57+ T cells in acquired aplastic anemia. Individuals selected for sequencing had exhibited CD8+CD57+ cell expansion on flow cytometry. For CDR3 and TCR beta VDJ profiling, genomic DNA was the template used. MiXCR was run by TCRdb on the reads, yielding one entry per CDR3 protein. The repertoire has around 200,000 distinct CDR3 sequences, 40% to 60% of them found once; the top ten carry roughly 21%. Sequencing was performed on sorted CD4+, CD8+, or CD8+CD57+ T cells (not recorded which) from PBMCs. The receptor set was obtained from a human donor with aplastic anemia.

Of note for this clonotype: This may arise from a read error, as a much more abundant clone is one base away. J is TRBJ2-1 and V is TRBV5-1, with 12 bases identical to TRBD2. Losses at the gene ends were 0 bases for V and 9 bases for J; bases not matched to a gene: 7. Per the germline V gene, CDR1 is SGHRS and CDR2 is YFSETQ. There are 16 residues in the CDR3. CDR3 DNA sequence: TGCGCCAGCAGCTTGGCTCCTAGCGGGGGGGAGCGTGAGCAGTTCTTC. Its protein is CASSLAPSGGEREQFF.

This clonotype was seen just once. This chain links TRBV7-3 with TRBJ1-2, with a weak D call TRBD1 (5 bases). CDR1 SGHTA and CDR2 FQGTGA come from the germline V gene. The length of the CDR3 is 13 residues. V lost 8 bases, J lost 4 bases, and 14 bases lay in between. The CDR3 region is CASSRGVIYGYTF. The DNA of the CDR3 is TGTGCCAGCTCACGAGGGGTCATCTATGGCTACACCTTC.

As regards this clonotype: A much more abundant neighbour one base away suggests this may be a read error. J is TRBJ1-1 and V is TRBV14; unclear D gene. There are 13 residues in the CDR3. The V gene's germline CDR1 is SGHDN and CDR2 FVKESK. The CDR3 region is CASTSDANTEALF. The CDR3 coding sequence is TGTGCCAGCACCTCGGACGCGAACACTGAAGCTCTCTTT.

In its sample, this clonotype was seen once. An end of the junction does not agree with germline; a read error may underlie this. The V and J genes are TRBV7-9 and TRBJ2-1, with D perhaps being TRBD1 or TRBD2 (6 bases each). The V gene's germline CDR1 is SEHNR and CDR2 FQNEAQ (reference sequence). CDR3 size: 13 residues. CDR3: CASGGLLHNKQFF. The CDR3 region has the DNA TGTGCCAGCGGGGGGCTCCTCCACAATAAGCAGTTCTTC.

This chain uses TRBV2 with TRBJ2-5, with 7 bases lining up with TRBD1. This CDR3 has 15 residues. The junction had 8 bases not matched to a gene; V was cut back by 4 bases and J by 3 bases. Germline V gene data show CDR1 as SNHLY and CDR2 as FYNNEI. The DNA for the CDR3 is TGTGCCAGCAGTGGAATAGGGACAGAAGAAGAGACCCAGTACTTC. Its protein product is CASSGIGTEEETQYF.

The chain carries TRBV6-5 and TRBJ1-5; D not certain. Germline lookup yields CDR1 MNHEY and CDR2 SVGAGI. V was shortened by 5 bases and J by 0 bases, with 5 bases between the two germline ends. This CDR3 spans 13 amino acids. The CDR3: CASSTHSNQPQHF. CDR3 DNA: TGTGCCAGCAGTACCCATAGCAATCAGCCCCAGCATTTT.

On this clonotype itself: The missing conserved phenylalanine or tryptophan at the end of this CDR3 makes a read error likely. This chain joins TRBV19 and TRBJ2-5, with 7 bases aligning to TRBD2. Unmatched junction bases numbered 1, after V lost 3 bases and J lost 3 bases. The CDR3 consists of 13 residues. The germline V gene has CDR1 LNHDA and CDR2 SQIVND (reference sequence). In DNA, the CDR3 is TGTGCCAGTAGTATCGCGGGGGAAGAGACCCAGTACCTC. It codes for CASSIAGEETQYL.

The V call is TRBV19, the J call TRBJ2-7; 8 bases map to TRBD1. J was trimmed by 6 bases and V by 5 bases; bases with no gene match: 6. CDR3 length equals 13 residues. Germline V gives CDR1 LNHDA, CDR2 SQIVND (reference sequence). The CDR3 sequence: CASSQQGVGEQYF. Here the CDR3 DNA reads TGTGCCAGTAGTCAACAGGGGGTAGGCGAGCAGTACTTC.

The sample holds many counts of this clonotype. The chain carries TRBV7-6 and TRBJ1-1; no reliable D call. V lost 8 bases and J lost 1, with 5 bases in between. The germline CDR1 and CDR2 sequences are SGHVS and FNYEAQ. The CDR3 is made up of 11 amino acids. The chain's CDR3 is CASARNTEAFF. The DNA for the CDR3 is TGTGCCAGCGCTCGGAACACTGAAGCTTTCTTT. The full variable domain, with the rest looked up from reference TRBV7-6 and TRBJ1-1, is GAGVSQSPRYKVTKRGQDVALRCDPISGHVSLYWYRQALGQGPEFLTYFNYEAQQDKSGLPNDRFSAERPEGSISTLTIQRTEQRDSAMYRCASARNTEAFFGQGTRLTVV.

The sample holds many counts of this clonotype. The V call is TRBV29-1, the J call TRBJ2-5; either TRBD1 or TRBD2 may fit D (7 bases each). In germline, CDR1 is SQVTM, CDR2 ANQGSEA. The germline V and J ends were trimmed by 3 bases and 4 bases, with 9 bases remaining between them. The CDR3 runs 12 residues. The CDR3 region is CSVDRGGETQYF. CDR3 nucleotide sequence: TGCAGCGTTGACAGGGGGGGAGAGACCCAGTACTTC.

The sample holds many counts of this clonotype. This CDR3 is CASSLGQNSYEQYF. In nucleotides, the CDR3 is TGTGCCAGCAGCTTAGGACAGAACTCCTACGAGCAGTACTTC. The rearrangement links TRBV7-9 to TRBJ2-7, with TRBD1 as a possible D gene (5 bases). The CDR3 loop spans 14 amino acids. The V gene's germline CDR1 is SEHNR and CDR2 FQNEAQ (reference sequence). Trimming removed 1 base at V and 0 bases at J, with 7 bases between.

Concerning this clonotype: This may be a read error, as it is one base from a much larger clone. In DNA, the CDR3 is TGTGCCAGCAGGCGAGGGAACACCATATATTTT. This encodes CASRRGNTIYF. The V gene is TRBV6-5, the J gene TRBJ1-3; no reliable D call. Germline V CDR1 and CDR2: MNHEY, SVGAGI. The ends were cut back, 6 bases at V and 7 bases at J, with 7 bases in the middle. This CDR3 has 11 amino acids.

The CDR3 coding sequence is TGCAGTGCTCCCTCTGGCGGATCCCGGGGTTATGGCTACACCTTC. It translates to CSAPSGGSRGYGYTF. The V and J genes are TRBV20-1 and TRBJ1-2; D is undetermined. In germline, CDR1 is DFQATT, CDR2 SNEGSKA (reference sequence). V was shortened by 5 bases and J by 5 bases, with 21 bases between the two germline ends. This CDR3 has 15 amino acids.

With regard to this clonotype: A much larger clone sits a single nucleotide away, making a read error possible. The rearrangement uses TRBV6-5 and TRBJ1-2, with 7 bases fitting TRBD1. The V gene end was trimmed by 5 bases and the J gene end by 8 bases; junction bases not matched to a gene: 8. Germline CDR1 and CDR2: MNHEY and SVGAGI. The length of the CDR3 is 13 residues. The CDR3, as DNA: TGTGCCAGCAGTCACTGGACAGGCGGGGGCTACACCTTC. This encodes CASSHWTGGGYTF.

There are many counts of this clonotype. The chain uses TRBV7-9 and TRBJ2-1; a weak D match, TRBD2 (6 bases). This CDR3 is built from 17 residues. The V end was cut by 0 bases, the J end by 6 bases, with 18 bases between. CDR1 is SEHNR, CDR2 FQNEAQ, per germline (reference sequence). CDR3 in DNA: TGTGCCAGCAGCTTAGCGGGGGGAACCCCCCTTGCCAATGAGCAGTTCTTC. Its translation is CASSLAGGTPLANEQFF.

The sample holds a few counts of this clonotype. The rearrangement uses TRBV5-1 and TRBJ2-7, with TRBD2 identical over 7 bases. V lost 2 bases to trimming and J lost 0 bases; unmatched junction nucleotides: 2. Looked up from germline, CDR1 is SGHRS and CDR2 is YFSETQ. The CDR3 consists of 14 residues. CDR3 loop: CASSLAGFSYEQYF. CDR3 DNA sequence: TGCGCCAGCAGCTTAGCGGGGTTCTCCTACGAGCAGTACTTC.

V gene TRBV19 combines with J gene TRBJ1-5; 10 bases align to TRBD1. CDR1 and CDR2 from the germline V gene are LNHDA and SQIVND (reference sequence). This CDR3 is built from 13 residues. The J segment lost 16 bases and the V segment lost 3 bases, leaving 9 bases of the junction unmatched. CDR3 region: CASSMLGTGVHHF. For the CDR3, the DNA is TGTGCCAGTAGTATGCTCGGGACAGGGGTCCATCATTTT.

This clonotype was picked up a small number of times. Its ends do not fully match the called genes, so a read error is possible. The chain employs TRBV12-3 or TRBV12-4 and TRBJ2-7; TRBD1 aligns across 8 bases. This CDR3 is built from 14 residues. The CDR3 is CAISESDRVDEQYF. Here the CDR3 DNA reads TGTGCCATCAGTGAGTCGGACAGGGTCGACGAGCAGTACTTC.

In its sample, this clonotype was seen many times. The rearrangement links TRBV20-1 to TRBJ1-1; TRBD1 agrees at 8 bases. V shed 4 bases and J 5 bases; nucleotides not matched to a gene: 6. Germline loops: CDR1 DFQATT, CDR2 SNEGSKA (reference sequence). The CDR3 covers 13 residues. The CDR3 is CSANRQGWTEAFF. The CDR3 DNA sequence: TGCAGTGCTAATCGACAGGGGTGGACTGAAGCTTTCTTT.

V usage is TRBV5-4 and J usage is TRBJ2-2; 7 bases match TRBD2. Unmatched junction bases numbered 4, after V lost 3 bases and J lost 5 bases. The CDR3 has 14 amino acids. The germline gives CDR1 SGHNT, CDR2 YYREEE (reference sequence). CDR3 sequence (DNA): TGTGCCAGCAGCTCGGGACTAAATACCGGGGAGCTGTTTTTT. Encoded protein: CASSSGLNTGELFF.

This clonotype was seen more than once but under ten times. The rearrangement joins TRBV7-8 to TRBJ2-6, with a tentative D call TRBD2 (6 bases). The germline CDR1 and CDR2 sequences are SGHVS and FQNEAQ. Trimming took 4 bases from V and 2 from J, leaving 9 bases between them. CDR3 length: 15 residues. DNA of the CDR3: TGTGCCAGCAGCTCCGGGGGTCCTGGGGCCAACGTCCTGACTTTC. This gives the protein CASSSGGPGANVLTF.

The chain joins TRBV20-1 to TRBJ1-2, with a weak D call TRBD1 (6 bases). The CDR3 is 14 residues long. The V gene's germline CDR1 is DFQATT and CDR2 SNEGSKA (reference sequence). V was clipped by 1 base and J by 6 bases, with 15 bases between them. CDR3 DNA: TGCAGTGCTAGAGGGGGCAGGGGAGGGGATGGCTACACCTTC. Amino acid sequence: CSARGGRGGDGYTF.